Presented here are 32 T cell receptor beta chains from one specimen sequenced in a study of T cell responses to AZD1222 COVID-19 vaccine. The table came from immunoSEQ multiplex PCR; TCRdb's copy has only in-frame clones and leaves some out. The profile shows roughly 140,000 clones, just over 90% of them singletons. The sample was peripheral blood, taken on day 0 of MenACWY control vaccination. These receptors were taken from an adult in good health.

CDR3 sequence: CASSQEGTGREQFF. CDR3 DNA sequence: TGTGCCAGCAGCCAAGAGGGAACCGGGAGGGAGCAGTTCTTC. This chain joins TRBV3-1 (or the pseudogene TRBV3-2) and TRBJ2-1, with 7 bases fitting TRBD2. The CDR3 loop spans 14 amino acids. Trimming removed 0 bases from V and 10 bases from J; junction bases left unmatched: 6. The germline gives CDR1 LGHDT, CDR2 YNNKEL (reference sequence).

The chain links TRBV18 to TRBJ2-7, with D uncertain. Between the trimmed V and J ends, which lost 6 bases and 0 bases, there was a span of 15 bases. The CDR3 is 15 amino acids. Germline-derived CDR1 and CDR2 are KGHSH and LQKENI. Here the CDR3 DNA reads TGTGCCAGCTCTCCGCGGAAGGGCAGCTCCTACGAGCAGTACTTC. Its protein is CASSPRKGSSYEQYF.

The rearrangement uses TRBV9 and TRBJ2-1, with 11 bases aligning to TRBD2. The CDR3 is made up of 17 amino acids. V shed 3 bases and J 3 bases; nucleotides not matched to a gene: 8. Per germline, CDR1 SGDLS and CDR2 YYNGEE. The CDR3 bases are TGTGCCAGCAGCGCACTCCCGGGACTAGCGGTCTACAATGAGCAGTTCTTC. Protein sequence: CASSALPGLAVYNEQFF.

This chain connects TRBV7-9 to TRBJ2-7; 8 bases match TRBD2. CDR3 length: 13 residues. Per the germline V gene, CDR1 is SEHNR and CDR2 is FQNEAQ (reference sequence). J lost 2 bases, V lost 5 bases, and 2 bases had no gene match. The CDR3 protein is CASSEGLAYEQYF. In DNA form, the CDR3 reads TGTGCCAGCAGCGAGGGACTAGCCTACGAGCAGTACTTC.

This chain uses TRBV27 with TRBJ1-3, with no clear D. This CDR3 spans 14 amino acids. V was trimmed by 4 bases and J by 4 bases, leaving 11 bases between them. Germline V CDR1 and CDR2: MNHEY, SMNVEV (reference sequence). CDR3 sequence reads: CASSSGSFGNTIYF. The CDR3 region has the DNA TGTGCCAGCAGTTCCGGATCCTTCGGAAACACCATATATTTT.

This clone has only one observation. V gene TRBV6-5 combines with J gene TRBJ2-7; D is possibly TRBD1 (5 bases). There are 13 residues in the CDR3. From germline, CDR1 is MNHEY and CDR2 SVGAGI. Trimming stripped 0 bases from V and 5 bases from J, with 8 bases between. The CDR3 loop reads CASSYSAGNEQYF. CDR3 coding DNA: TGTGCCAGCAGTTACTCGGCAGGGAACGAGCAGTACTTC.

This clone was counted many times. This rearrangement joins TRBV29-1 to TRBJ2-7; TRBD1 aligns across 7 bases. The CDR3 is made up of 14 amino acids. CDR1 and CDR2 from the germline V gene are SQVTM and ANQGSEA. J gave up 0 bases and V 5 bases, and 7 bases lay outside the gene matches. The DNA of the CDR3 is TGCAGCGTTTTCGCCGGGACAGTCTCCTACGAGCAGTACTTC. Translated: CSVFAGTVSYEQYF.

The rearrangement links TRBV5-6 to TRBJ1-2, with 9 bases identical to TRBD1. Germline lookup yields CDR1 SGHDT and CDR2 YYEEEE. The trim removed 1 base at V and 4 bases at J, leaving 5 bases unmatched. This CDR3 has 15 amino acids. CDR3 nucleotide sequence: TGTGCCAGCAGCTTGTGGGACAGGGTAATCTATGGCTACACCTTC. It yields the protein CASSLWDRVIYGYTF.

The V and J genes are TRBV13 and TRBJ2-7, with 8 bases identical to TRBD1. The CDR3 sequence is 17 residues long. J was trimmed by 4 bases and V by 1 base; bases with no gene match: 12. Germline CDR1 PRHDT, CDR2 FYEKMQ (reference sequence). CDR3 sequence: CASSLAGWLGTGYEQYF. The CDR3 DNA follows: TGTGCCAGCAGCTTAGCGGGTTGGTTAGGGACAGGATACGAGCAGTACTTC.

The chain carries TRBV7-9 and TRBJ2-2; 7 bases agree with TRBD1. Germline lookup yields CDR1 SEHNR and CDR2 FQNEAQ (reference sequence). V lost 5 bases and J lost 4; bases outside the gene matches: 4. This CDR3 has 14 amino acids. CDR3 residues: CASSVQGTTGELFF. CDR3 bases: TGTGCCAGCAGCGTACAGGGGACCACCGGGGAGCTGTTTTTT. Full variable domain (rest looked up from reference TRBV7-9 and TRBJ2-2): DTGVSQNPRHKITKRGQNVTFRCDPISEHNRLYWYRQTLGQGPEFLTYFQNEAQLEKSRLLSDRFSAERPKGSFSTLEIQRTEQGDSAMYLCASSVQGTTGELFFGEGSRLTVL.

For the CDR3, the DNA is TGTGCCATCAGTACAGGGGCCAGTGAGCAGTACTTC. Its protein product is CAISTGASEQYF. The chain has TRBV10-3 and TRBJ2-7, with TRBD1 matching over 7 bases. V trimming: 5 bases; J trimming: 7 bases; junction bases outside the gene matches: 5. Germline CDR1 reads ENHRY; CDR2 reads SYGVKD. This CDR3 comprises 12 residues.

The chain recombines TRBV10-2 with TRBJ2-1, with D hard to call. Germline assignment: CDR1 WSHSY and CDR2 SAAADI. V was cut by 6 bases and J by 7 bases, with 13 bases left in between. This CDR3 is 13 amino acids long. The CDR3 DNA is TGCGCCAGCAGCCACCCGGAAAGGAATGAGCAGTTCTTC. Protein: CASSHPERNEQFF.

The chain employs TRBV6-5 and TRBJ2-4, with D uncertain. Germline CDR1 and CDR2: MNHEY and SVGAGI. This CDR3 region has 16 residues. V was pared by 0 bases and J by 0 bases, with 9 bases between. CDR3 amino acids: CASSYSRRLAKNIQYF. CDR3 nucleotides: TGTGCCAGCAGTTACTCGCGAAGGTTAGCCAAAAACATTCAGTACTTC.

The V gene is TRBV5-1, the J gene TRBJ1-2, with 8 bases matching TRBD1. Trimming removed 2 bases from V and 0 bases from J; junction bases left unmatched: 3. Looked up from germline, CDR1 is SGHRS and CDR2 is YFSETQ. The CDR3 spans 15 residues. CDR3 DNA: TGCGCCAGCAGCTTAAGGGGACAGGCTAACTATGGCTACACCTTC. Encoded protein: CASSLRGQANYGYTF.

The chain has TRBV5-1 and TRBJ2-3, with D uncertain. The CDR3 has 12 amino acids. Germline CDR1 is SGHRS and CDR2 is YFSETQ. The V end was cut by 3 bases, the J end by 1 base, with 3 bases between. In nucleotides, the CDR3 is TGCGCCAGCAGCTCGCGCACAGATACGCAGTATTTT. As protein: CASSSRTDTQYF.

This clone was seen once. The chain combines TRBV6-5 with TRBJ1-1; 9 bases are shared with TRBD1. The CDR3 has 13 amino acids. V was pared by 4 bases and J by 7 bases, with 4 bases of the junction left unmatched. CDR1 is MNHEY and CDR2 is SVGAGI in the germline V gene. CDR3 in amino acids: CASSSTGGIEAFF. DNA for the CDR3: TGTGCCAGCAGTTCTACAGGGGGCATTGAAGCTTTCTTT.

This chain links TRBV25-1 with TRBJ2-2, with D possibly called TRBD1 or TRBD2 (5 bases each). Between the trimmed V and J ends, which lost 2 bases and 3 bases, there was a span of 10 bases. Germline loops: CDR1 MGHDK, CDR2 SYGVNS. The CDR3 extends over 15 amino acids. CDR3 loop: CASSEGREYTGELFF. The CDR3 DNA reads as TGTGCCAGCAGTGAAGGCAGGGAGTACACCGGGGAGCTGTTTTTT.

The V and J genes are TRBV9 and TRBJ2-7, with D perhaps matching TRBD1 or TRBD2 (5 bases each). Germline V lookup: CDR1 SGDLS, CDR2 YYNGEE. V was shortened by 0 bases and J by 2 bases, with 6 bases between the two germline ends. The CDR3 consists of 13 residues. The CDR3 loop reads CASSVGGTYEQYF. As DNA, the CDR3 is TGTGCCAGCAGCGTAGGGGGGACCTACGAGCAGTACTTC.

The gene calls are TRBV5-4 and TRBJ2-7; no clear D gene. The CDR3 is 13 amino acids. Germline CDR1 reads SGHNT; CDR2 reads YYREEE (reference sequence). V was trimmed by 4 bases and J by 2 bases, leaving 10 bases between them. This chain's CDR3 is CASSLQATYEQYF. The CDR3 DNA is TGTGCCAGCAGCCTCCAGGCGACCTACGAGCAGTACTTC.

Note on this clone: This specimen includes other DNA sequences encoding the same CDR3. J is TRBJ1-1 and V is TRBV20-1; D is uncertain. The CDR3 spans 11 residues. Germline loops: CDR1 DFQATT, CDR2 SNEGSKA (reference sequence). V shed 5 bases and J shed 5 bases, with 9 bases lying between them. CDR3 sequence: CSARLATEAFF. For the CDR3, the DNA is TGCAGTGCTCGTCTGGCGACTGAAGCTTTCTTT.

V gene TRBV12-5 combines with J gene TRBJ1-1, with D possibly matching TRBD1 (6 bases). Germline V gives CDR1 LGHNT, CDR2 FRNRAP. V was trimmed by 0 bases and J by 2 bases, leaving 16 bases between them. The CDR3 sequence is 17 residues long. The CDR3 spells CASGLVRTGSLNTEAFF. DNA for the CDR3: TGTGCTAGTGGTTTGGTACGAACAGGGTCCTTAAACACTGAAGCTTTCTTT.

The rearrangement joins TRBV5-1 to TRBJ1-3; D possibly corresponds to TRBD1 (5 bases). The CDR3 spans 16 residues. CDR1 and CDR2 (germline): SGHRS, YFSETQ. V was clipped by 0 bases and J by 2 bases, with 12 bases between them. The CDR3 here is CASSLVEGITGNTIYF. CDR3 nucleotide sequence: TGCGCCAGCAGCTTGGTAGAGGGGATAACTGGAAACACCATATATTTT.

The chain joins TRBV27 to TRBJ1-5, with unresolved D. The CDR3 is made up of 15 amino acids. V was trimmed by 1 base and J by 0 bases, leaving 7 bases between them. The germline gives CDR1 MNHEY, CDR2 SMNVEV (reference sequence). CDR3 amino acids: CASSLWGYSNQPQHF. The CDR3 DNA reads TGTGCCAGCAGTTTATGGGGTTATAGCAATCAGCCCCAGCATTTT.

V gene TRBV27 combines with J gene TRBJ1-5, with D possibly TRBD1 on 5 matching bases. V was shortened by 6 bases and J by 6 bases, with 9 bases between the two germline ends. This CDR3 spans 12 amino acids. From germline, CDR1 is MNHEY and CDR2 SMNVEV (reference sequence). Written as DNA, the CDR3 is TGTGCCAGCAGGGCTGGGGGTCAGCCCCAGCATTTT. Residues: CASRAGGQPQHF.

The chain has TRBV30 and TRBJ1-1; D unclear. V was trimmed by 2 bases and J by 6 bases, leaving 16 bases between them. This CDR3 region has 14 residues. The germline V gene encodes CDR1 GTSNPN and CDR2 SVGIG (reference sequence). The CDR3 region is CAWSYRTGLPEAFF. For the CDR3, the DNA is TGTGCCTGGAGTTATCGGACCGGACTACCTGAAGCTTTCTTT.

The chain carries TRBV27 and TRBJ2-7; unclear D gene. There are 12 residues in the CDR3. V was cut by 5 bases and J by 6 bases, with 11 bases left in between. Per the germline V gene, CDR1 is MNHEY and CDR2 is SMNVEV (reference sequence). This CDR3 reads CASSTELGEQYF. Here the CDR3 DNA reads TGTGCCAGCAGTACCGAACTCGGCGAGCAGTACTTC.

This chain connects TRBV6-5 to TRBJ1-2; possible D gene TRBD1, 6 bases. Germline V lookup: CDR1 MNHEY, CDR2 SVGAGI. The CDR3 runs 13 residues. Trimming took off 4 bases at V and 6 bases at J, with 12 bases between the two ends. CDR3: CASSFRTAHGYTF. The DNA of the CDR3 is TGTGCCAGCAGTTTCAGGACAGCTCATGGCTACACCTTC.

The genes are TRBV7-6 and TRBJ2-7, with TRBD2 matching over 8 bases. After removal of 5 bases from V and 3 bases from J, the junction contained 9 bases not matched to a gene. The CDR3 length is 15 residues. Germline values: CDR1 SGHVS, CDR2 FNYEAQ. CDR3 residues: CASSLGRGGSYEQYF. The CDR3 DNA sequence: TGTGCCAGCAGCCTCGGGAGGGGGGGAAGCTACGAGCAGTACTTC. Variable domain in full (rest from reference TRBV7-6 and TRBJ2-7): GAGVSQSPRYKVTKRGQDVALRCDPISGHVSLYWYRQALGQGPEFLTYFNYEAQQDKSGLPNDRFSAERPEGSISTLTIQRTEQRDSAMYRCASSLGRGGSYEQYFGPGTRLTVT.

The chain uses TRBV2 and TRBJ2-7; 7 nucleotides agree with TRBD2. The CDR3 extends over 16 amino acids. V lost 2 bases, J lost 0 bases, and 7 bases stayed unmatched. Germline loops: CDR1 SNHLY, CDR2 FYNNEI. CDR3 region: CASSESSGASSYEQYF. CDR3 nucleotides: TGTGCCAGCAGTGAATCCAGCGGGGCCAGCTCCTACGAGCAGTACTTC.

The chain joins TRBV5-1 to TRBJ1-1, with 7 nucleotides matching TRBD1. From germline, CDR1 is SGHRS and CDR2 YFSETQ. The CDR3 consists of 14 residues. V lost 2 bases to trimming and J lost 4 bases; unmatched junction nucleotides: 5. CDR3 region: CASSLGQASTEAFF. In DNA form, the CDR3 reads TGCGCCAGCAGCTTAGGACAGGCCAGCACTGAAGCTTTCTTT.

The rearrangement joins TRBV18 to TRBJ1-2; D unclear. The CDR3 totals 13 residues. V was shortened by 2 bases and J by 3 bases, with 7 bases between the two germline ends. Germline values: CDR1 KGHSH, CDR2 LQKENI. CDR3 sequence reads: CASSPGSDYGYTF. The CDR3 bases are TGTGCCAGCTCACCAGGGTCCGACTATGGCTACACCTTC.

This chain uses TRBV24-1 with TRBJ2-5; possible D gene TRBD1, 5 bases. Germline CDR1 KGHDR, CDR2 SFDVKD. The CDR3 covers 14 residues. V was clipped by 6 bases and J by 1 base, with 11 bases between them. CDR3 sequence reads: CATSSTAFQETQYF. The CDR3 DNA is TGTGCCACCAGTTCGACAGCATTCCAAGAGACCCAGTACTTC.